The clone carrying this T cell receptor (beta chain) was counted only a few times. The CDR3 contains 14 residues. Germline CDR1 reads SGHRS; CDR2 reads YFSETQ. Trimming shortened V by 0 bases and J by 4 bases, and 10 bases separated the two germline ends. The record originates from a study of T cells in Graves' hyperthyroidism and ophthalmopathy. From RNA transcripts, TCR beta CDR3 regions were amplified. The HTBI set primed first-round TCR CDR3 RT-PCR. Each CDR3 protein gets one entry after TCRdb re-called the multiplex PCR reads with MiXCR. The repertoire includes fewer than 300,000 distinct CDR3 sequences, 20% to 25% of them detected once, and about 30% sits in the top ten.

The rearrangement links TRBV5-1 to TRBJ2-5; D unresolved. The sequence came from a man between 40 and 49 years old with Graves' hyperthyroidism that later progressed to Graves' ophthalmopathy. The sequenced material came from blood. The CDR3 nucleotides read TGCGCCAGCAGCTTGGATGGTAGCAGAGAGACCCAGTACTTC. Its translation is CASSLDGSRETQYF.